These 29 T cell receptor beta chains were all obtained from the same sample, sequenced in a study of blood T cell repertoires in COVID-19. Sequenced by immunoSEQ multiplex PCR; TCRdb stores in-frame clones only, minus some. The sample lists some 85,000 clones, about three quarters seen once, with roughly 50% in the top ten. Sample: peripheral blood. The receptor set was obtained from a human donor in a cohort sampled during active COVID-19.

The rearrangement uses TRBV6-5 and TRBJ2-1; possibly TRBD1 for D (5 bases). Germline-derived CDR1 and CDR2 are MNHEY and SVGAGI. Trimming pared 7 bases from V and 2 bases from J, leaving 9 bases between. The CDR3 contains 13 residues. The CDR3 DNA reads as TGTGCCAGCACTCAGGGCCCCTACAATGAGCAGTTCTTC. This sequence encodes CASTQGPYNEQFF.

The CDR3 reads CASSLYAAEADTQYF. The CDR3 region has the DNA TGTGCCAGCAGCTTGTATGCAGCGGAGGCAGATACGCAGTATTTT. The rearrangement joins TRBV5-5 to TRBJ2-3; weak D call: TRBD2 (5 bases). The germline V gene encodes CDR1 SGHKS and CDR2 YYEKEE (reference sequence). Trimming shortened V by 1 base and J by 4 bases, and 13 bases separated the two germline ends. The CDR3 runs to 15 residues. Together with reference TRBV5-5 and TRBJ2-3, the CDR3 gives the full variable domain: DAGVTQSPTHLIKTRGQQVTLRCSPISGHKSVSWYQQVLGQGPQFIFQYYEKEERGRGNFPDRFSARQFPNYSSELNVNALLLGDSALYLCASSLYAAEADTQYFGPGTRLTVL.

The rearrangement uses TRBV4-1 and TRBJ1-1; D not resolved. This CDR3 is 13 amino acids long. Between the trimmed V and J ends, which lost 1 base and 7 bases, there was a span of 10 bases. Germline loops: CDR1 MGHRA, CDR2 YSYEKL. The CDR3 nucleotides read TGCGCCAGCAGCCAAGTTTGGCGGGATGAAGCTTTCTTT. Protein product: CASSQVWRDEAFF.

This sequence joins TRBV9 and TRBJ2-1; 9 bases match TRBD1. The CDR3 runs to 15 residues. Germline lookup yields CDR1 SGDLS and CDR2 YYNGEE. Trimming removed 3 bases from V and 7 bases from J; junction bases left unmatched: 8. CDR3 sequence reads: CASSAAGTGPNEQFF. CDR3 DNA: TGTGCCAGCAGCGCCGCCGGGACAGGGCCTAATGAGCAGTTCTTC.

This chain connects TRBV19 to TRBJ2-3; 7 nucleotides match TRBD1. This CDR3 contains 15 residues. CDR1 and CDR2 from the germline V gene are LNHDA and SQIVND (reference sequence). J lost 0 bases, V lost 5 bases, and 5 bases had no gene match. The CDR3 spells CASSAGTVSTDTQYF. The CDR3 DNA reads as TGTGCCAGTAGTGCCGGGACAGTTAGCACAGATACGCAGTATTTT.

This chain uses TRBV28 with TRBJ1-2, with D maybe TRBD1 (6 bases). From germline, CDR1 is MDHEN and CDR2 SYDVKM. The CDR3 is 13 amino acids. With 8 bases removed from V and 0 bases from J, the gap between germline ends came to 10 bases. The CDR3 region is CASRDKANYGYTF. CDR3 in DNA: TGTGCCAGCCGGGACAAAGCTAACTATGGCTACACCTTC.

This chain uses TRBV6-2 or TRBV6-3 with TRBJ2-7, with 10 bases matching TRBD2. CDR1 is MNHEY and CDR2 is SVGEGT in the germline V gene. CDR3 length: 14 residues. The ends lost 2 bases at V and 10 bases at J; junction bases unmatched: 8. CDR3 amino acids: CASSYRGLALSQYF. As DNA, the CDR3 is TGTGCCAGCAGTTACAGGGGACTAGCGTTATCACAGTACTTC.

The CDR3 DNA reads TGCAGCGTTGCTGCGGGGACAGACGTTACGGATACGCAGTATTTT. Translating it yields CSVAAGTDVTDTQYF. The chain has TRBV29-1 and TRBJ2-3; TRBD1 might be the D (7 bases). V shed 4 bases and J shed 6 bases, with 20 bases lying between them. The germline gives CDR1 SQVTM, CDR2 ANQGSEA. The CDR3 is made up of 15 amino acids.

The V call is TRBV5-6, the J call TRBJ1-1; D is perhaps TRBD1 (5 bases). CDR3 length equals 15 residues. Per the germline V gene, CDR1 is SGHDT and CDR2 is YYEEEE. V dropped 0 bases and J dropped 1 base, with 10 bases sitting between them. The CDR3 protein is CASSLGGSPNTEAFF. As DNA, the CDR3 is TGTGCCAGCAGCTTGGGGGGCAGCCCGAACACTGAAGCTTTCTTT.

The count of this clone is one. The chain joins TRBV6-6 to TRBJ2-7, with D maybe TRBD2 (5 bases). With 6 bases removed from V and 4 bases from J, the gap between germline ends came to 19 bases. Germline V gene sequence: CDR1 MNHNY, CDR2 SVGAGI (reference sequence). The CDR3 length is 15 residues. DNA for the CDR3: TGTGCCAGCAGAGCAAGGTGGGCCCCGGGGTACGAGCAGTACTTC. Translation gives CASRARWAPGYEQYF.

The chain recombines TRBV7-9 with TRBJ2-2, with 8 bases that match TRBD1. Germline CDR1 SEHNR, CDR2 FQNEAQ (reference sequence). V lost 6 bases to trimming and J lost 7 bases; unmatched junction nucleotides: 7. CDR3 length: 14 residues. CDR3 residues: CASSMDRVVGELFF. The CDR3 nucleotides are TGTGCCAGCAGTATGGACAGGGTGGTCGGGGAGCTGTTTTTT.

This chain uses TRBV29-1 with TRBJ1-1; D may be TRBD1 (5 bases). V was cut by 7 bases and J by 0 bases, with 12 bases left in between. The CDR3 sequence is 13 residues long. Germline CDR1 and CDR2: SQVTM and ANQGSEA. CDR3 region: CSAQDNLNTEAFF. The CDR3 DNA follows: TGCAGCGCGCAGGACAACCTGAACACTGAAGCTTTCTTT.

This clone appeared once. The chain couples TRBV28 to TRBJ2-7; no clear D. The CDR3 has 14 residues. Trimming took 3 bases from V and 4 from J, leaving 13 bases between them. Per germline, CDR1 MDHEN and CDR2 SYDVKM. The CDR3 loop is CASSFSTNSYEQYF. CDR3 nucleotides: TGTGCCAGCAGTTTCTCCACGAACAGTTACGAGCAGTACTTC.

The chain uses TRBV4-2 and TRBJ2-3; 9 bases are shared with TRBD2. V was clipped by 1 base and J by 2 bases; unmatched bases: 7. Germline V CDR1 and CDR2: LGHNA, YNFKEQ. There are 17 residues in the CDR3. The CDR3 nucleotides read TGTGCCAGCAGCCAAGGGGCTAGCGGGGCAGCCACAGATACGCAGTATTTT. It codes for CASSQGASGAATDTQYF.

The chain joins TRBV7-9 to TRBJ2-7, with 12 positions matching TRBD2. The junction had 4 bases not matched to a gene; V was cut back by 2 bases and J by 5 bases. The CDR3 is 15 residues long. The V gene's germline CDR1 is SEHNR and CDR2 FQNEAQ (reference sequence). The CDR3 bases are TGTGCCAGCAGCTTAACTAGCGGGAGGACCCACGAGCAGTACTTC. It specifies CASSLTSGRTHEQYF.

The chain joins TRBV11-2 to TRBJ2-2, with 8 bases lining up with TRBD2. CDR1 and CDR2 from the germline V gene are SGHAT and FQNNGV. Losses at the gene ends were 5 bases for V and 1 base for J; bases not matched to a gene: 6. The CDR3 length is 16 residues. CDR3 sequence: CASSQWTSRNTGELFF. For the CDR3, the DNA is TGTGCCAGCAGCCAATGGACTAGCAGGAACACCGGGGAGCTGTTTTTT.

This clone was found a few times. The chain employs TRBV13 and TRBJ2-1; TRBD2 aligns across 7 bases. This CDR3 is 15 amino acids long. Germline CDR1 PRHDT, CDR2 FYEKMQ (reference sequence). V lost 2 bases and J lost 2; bases outside the gene matches: 3. CDR3 sequence reads: CASSLPTSAYNEQFF. The CDR3 DNA follows: TGTGCCAGCAGCTTACCCACTAGCGCCTACAATGAGCAGTTCTTC.

This clone was seen more than once but under ten times. The chain couples TRBV19 to TRBJ2-2; no reliable D call. The germline V gene encodes CDR1 LNHDA and CDR2 SQIVND (reference sequence). CDR3 length: 14 residues. With 0 bases removed from V and 8 bases from J, the gap between germline ends came to 10 bases. CDR3 coding DNA: TGTGCCAGTAGTATAGATCTCACGGGTGGGGAGCTGTTTTTT. Translated: CASSIDLTGGELFF. Complete variable domain (other parts from reference TRBV19 and TRBJ2-2): DGGITQSPKYLFRKEGQNVTLSCEQNLNHDAMYWYRQDPGQGLRLIYYSQIVNDFQKGDIAEGYSVSREKKESFPLTVTSAQKNPTAFYLCASSIDLTGGELFFGEGSRLTVL.

The rearrangement joins TRBV9 to TRBJ1-5; TRBD1 is a possible D gene (6 bases). Germline values: CDR1 SGDLS, CDR2 YYNGEE. Trimming left V 3 bases short and J 3 bases short, with 16 bases between. CDR3 length equals 16 residues. The CDR3 region is CASSARLGQINQPQHF. CDR3 nucleotides: TGTGCCAGCAGCGCACGTCTTGGACAGATCAATCAGCCCCAGCATTTT.

Only a few counts were recorded for this clone. The rearrangement joins TRBV5-6 to TRBJ1-2, with 9 bases that match TRBD1. After removal of 4 bases from V and 10 bases from J, the junction contained 11 bases not matched to a gene. The CDR3 has 14 residues. Germline V gives CDR1 SGHDT, CDR2 YYEEEE. The CDR3 region is CASSGTGSLYVYTF. The CDR3 region has the DNA TGTGCCAGCAGCGGGACAGGGTCCCTCTACGTCTACACCTTC.

V gene TRBV6-7 combines with J gene TRBJ2-1; no clear D. TRBV6-7 is an open reading frame, and its role is uncertain. V dropped 0 bases and J dropped 2 bases, with 23 bases sitting between them. The CDR3 has 20 amino acids. This CDR3 is CASSYSPVSLMPSPYNEQFF. Written as DNA, the CDR3 is TGTGCCAGCAGTTACTCGCCGGTTTCGTTGATGCCGTCCCCCTACAATGAGCAGTTCTTC.

This chain uses TRBV29-1 with TRBJ1-5; 8 bases are shared with TRBD1. This CDR3 is 15 amino acids long. After removal of 3 bases from V and 4 bases from J, the junction contained 8 bases not matched to a gene. Germline lookup yields CDR1 SQVTM and CDR2 ANQGSEA. The CDR3 coding sequence is TGCAGCGTTGAGGTGACAGGGGACCAGAATCAGCCCCAGCATTTT. The encoded protein is CSVEVTGDQNQPQHF.

J is TRBJ2-1 and V is TRBV5-5, with D unclear. CDR3 length equals 14 residues. Germline lookup yields CDR1 SGHKS and CDR2 YYEKEE (reference sequence). V was cut by 0 bases and J by 7 bases, with 11 bases left in between. CDR3 residues: CASSLGGRKNEQFF. CDR3 bases: TGTGCCAGCAGCTTGGGTGGGCGAAAGAATGAGCAGTTCTTC.

This rearrangement joins TRBV5-1 to TRBJ2-1, with D possibly TRBD2 on 5 matching bases. The germline gives CDR1 SGHRS, CDR2 YFSETQ. This CDR3 contains 15 residues. Trimming took 1 base from V and 4 from J, leaving 12 bases between them. CDR3 region: CASSLTRAMYNEQFF. The CDR3 DNA sequence: TGCGCCAGCAGCTTGACTAGAGCTATGTACAATGAGCAGTTCTTC.

The chain has TRBV7-9 and TRBJ2-5; 8 bases are shared with TRBD1. The junction had 6 bases not matched to a gene; V was cut back by 1 base and J by 5 bases. The CDR3 contains 15 residues. CDR1 is SEHNR and CDR2 is FQNEAQ in the germline V gene (reference sequence). The CDR3, as DNA: TGTGCCAGCAGCTTAGAAAAAAGACAGGGGGAGACCCAGTACTTC. It encodes CASSLEKRQGETQYF.

This chain joins TRBV6-2 or TRBV6-3 and TRBJ2-3, with D perhaps TRBD2 (5 bases). The CDR3 is 17 residues long. V was trimmed by 0 bases and J by 1 base, leaving 14 bases between them. The V gene's germline CDR1 is MNHEY and CDR2 SVGEGT. The CDR3 region has the DNA TGTGCCAGCAGTTACTCTATCTTAGCGATTGGCACAGATACGCAGTATTTT. It codes for CASSYSILAIGTDTQYF.

The rearrangement links TRBV4-3 to TRBJ2-1, with 15 nucleotides matching TRBD2. The germline gives CDR1 LGHNA, CDR2 YSLEER. This CDR3 comprises 18 residues. V trimming: 4 bases; J trimming: 5 bases; junction bases outside the gene matches: 9. Here the CDR3 reads CASSPRGLAGGSHNEQFF. Here the CDR3 DNA reads TGCGCCAGCAGCCCAAGAGGACTAGCGGGAGGGTCCCACAATGAGCAGTTCTTC.

This clone has a single count. This chain joins TRBV5-4 and TRBJ1-1, with TRBD1 identical over 7 bases. The CDR3 has 18 amino acids. Germline CDR1 SGHNT, CDR2 YYREEE (reference sequence). J was trimmed by 2 bases and V by 3 bases; bases with no gene match: 16. CDR3 nucleotide sequence: TGTGCCAGCAGCTCCAGACTACGACAGGGAGCCCGCAACACTGAAGCTTTCTTT. Amino acid sequence: CASSSRLRQGARNTEAFF. Full variable domain (rest looked up from reference TRBV5-4 and TRBJ1-1): ETGVTQSPTHLIKTRGQQVTLRCSSQSGHNTVSWYQQALGQGPQFIFQYYREEENGRGNFPPRFSGLQFPNYSSELNVNALELDDSALYLCASSSRLRQGARNTEAFFGQGTRLTVV.

This clone was seen just once. The chain links TRBV15 to TRBJ2-3; D is ambiguous. The CDR3 length is 14 residues. The germline V gene has CDR1 LNHNV and CDR2 YYDKDF (reference sequence). V was pared by 8 bases and J by 0 bases, with 12 bases between. The CDR3 protein is CATAWASSTDTQYF. The CDR3 DNA reads TGTGCCACCGCTTGGGCGTCTAGCACAGATACGCAGTATTTT.